This T cell receptor (beta chain) appears in the sequencing data of a study of regulatory T cells in long-lasting Graves disease. Through Arm-PCR of CDR3 regions and iRepertoire HTBI primers, TCR beta libraries were built. TCRdb re-analysed the multiplex PCR reads in MiXCR, keeping a single row per CDR3 protein. The sample contains 400,000 to 500,000 distinct CDR3 sequences, 13% to 15% of which appear only once. The CDR3 has 13 amino acids. Germline V CDR1 and CDR2: LGHDT, YNNKEL (reference sequence). V was clipped by 7 bases and J by 1 base, with 10 bases between them. The table lists this clonotype with a few counts. Time point here: newly diagnosed GD, antithyroid drugs for less than 3 months. There was RNA extracted from PBMCs, and the TCR library was made from it. The data were also submitted as part of a second study, on T cells in Graves' hyperthyroidism and ophthalmopathy.

This sequence originates from a woman aged 45 to 65 with Graves disease. The J gene is TRBJ1-2, the V gene TRBV3-1, with D possibly being TRBD1 (6 bases). The sequencing here drew on peripheral blood mononuclear cells (PBMCs), taken at new diagnosis, from a patient treated with antithyroid drugs. The chain's CDR3 is CASNRGDNYGYTF. The CDR3 DNA follows: TGTGCCAGCAATAGGGGGGATAACTATGGCTACACCTTC.